The clone carrying this T cell receptor (beta chain) came up many times. This sample is part of a study of breast tumors, draining lymph nodes, adjacent tissues. There are 18 residues in the CDR3. Germline CDR1 reads MNHEY; CDR2 reads SMNVEV (reference sequence). V lost 1 base, J lost 7 bases, and 13 bases stayed unmatched. Axillary draining lymph nodes of breast cancer patients supplied the node samples. Via MiXCR, TCRdb re-called the multiplex PCR reads, giving one row per CDR3 protein. Found here are some 130,000 distinct CDR3 sequences, 21% of them singletons; the top ten hold roughly 2.4%. The sample comprised axillary lymph node tissue. J is TRBJ2-1 and V is TRBV27; the match to TRBD2 covers 10 bases. This clonotype was obtained from a female donor with breast cancer. Some clones in this sample may be carry-over from other donors' samples. CDR3 sequence: CASSLLASGSTIINEQFF. For the CDR3, the DNA is TGTGCCAGCAGTTTATTGGCTAGCGGGAGTACCATAATAAATGAGCAGTTCTTC.